This T cell receptor (beta chain) derives from a study of cytomegalovirus exposure and HLA in healthy donors. Trimming removed 2 bases from V and 0 bases from J, with 11 bases in between. The CDR3 extends over 16 amino acids. Germline V gene lookup returns CDR1 MNHNS and CDR2 SASEGT. PCR primers comprised 60 Vbeta and 13 Jbeta primers. Profiled with immunoSEQ multiplex PCR; TCRdb holds only in-frame clones, not every one. The sample contains about 130,000 clones, 84% of which appear only once. Sequencing used PBMCs. The chain is built from TRBV6-1 and TRBJ1-5; D is possibly TRBD1 (6 bases). This receptor was identified in a woman under 30 in good health and CMV-seropositive. The CDR3 reads CASSEQGISSNQPQHF. CDR3 nucleotide sequence: TGTGCCAGCAGTGAACAGGGGATCTCTAGCAATCAGCCCCAGCATTTT.